This TCR beta chain emerged from a study of blood T cell repertoires in COVID-19. TCRdb's table, derived via immunoSEQ multiplex PCR, lists solely in-frame clones and lacks some. The sample shows approximately 440,000 clones, about 90% of them seen only once. Germline values: CDR1 SQVTM, CDR2 ANQGSEA. CDR3 size: 15 residues. V dropped 6 bases and J dropped 2; count of bases not matched to a gene: 9. The source is a woman younger than 30 who had recovered from COVID-19. The chain uses TRBV29-1 and TRBJ2-5, with 10 bases matching TRBD1. Sequencing input: PBMCs or T cells enriched from blood (not recorded which). The CDR3 here is CSVARDRGSQETQYF. Written as DNA, the CDR3 is TGCAGCGTGGCCCGGGACAGGGGTAGTCAAGAGACCCAGTACTTC.